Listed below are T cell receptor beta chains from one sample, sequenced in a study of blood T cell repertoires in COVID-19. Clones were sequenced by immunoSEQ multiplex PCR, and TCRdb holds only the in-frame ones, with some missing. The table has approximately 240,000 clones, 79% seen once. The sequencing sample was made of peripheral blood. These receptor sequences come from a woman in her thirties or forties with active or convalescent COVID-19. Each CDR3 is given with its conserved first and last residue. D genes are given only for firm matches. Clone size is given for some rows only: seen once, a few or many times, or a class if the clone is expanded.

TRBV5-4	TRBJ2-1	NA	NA	TGTGCCAGCAGCTTGGGAGGAGGCTCCTACAATGAGCAGTTCTTC	CASSLGGGSYNEQFF
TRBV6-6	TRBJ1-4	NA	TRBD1	TGTGCCAGCAGTTACGGACAGGATAATGAAAAACTGTTTTTT	CASSYGQDNEKLFF
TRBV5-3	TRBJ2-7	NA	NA	TGTGCCAGAAGCTTACGCGCCGCGTGGACAGTTTGCGAGCAGTACTTC	CARSLRAAWTVCEQYF
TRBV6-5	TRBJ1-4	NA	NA	TGTGCCAGCAGTTACGGGGCTAATAATGAAAAACTGTTTTTT	CASSYGANNEKLFF
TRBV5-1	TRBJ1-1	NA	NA	TGCGCCAGCAGCTTGGTGACAGCGGGCACTGAAGCTTTCTTT	CASSLVTAGTEAFF
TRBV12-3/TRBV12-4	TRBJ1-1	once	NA	TGTGCCAGCAGCCGGACAGTTGAAGCTTTCTTT	CASSRTVEAFF
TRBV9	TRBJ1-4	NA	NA	TGTGCCAGCAGCGCCGACCTCAGGGGAACTAATGAAAAACTGTTTTTT	CASSADLRGTNEKLFF
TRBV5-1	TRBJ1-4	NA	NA	TGCGCCAGCAGCTTGTCTTCTAATGAAAAACTGTTTTTT	CASSLSSNEKLFF
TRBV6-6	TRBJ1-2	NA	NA	TGTGCCAGCAGTACGACTTATGGCTACACCTTC	CASSTTYGYTF
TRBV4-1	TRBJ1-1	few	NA	TGCGCCAGCAGCCAAGCCATATGGTCCGGGGTTGAGGTTGAAGCTTTCTTT	CASSQAIWSGVEVEAFF
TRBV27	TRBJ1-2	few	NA	TGTGCCAGCAGATCCGGGACAACTTATGGCTACACCTTC	CASRSGTTYGYTF
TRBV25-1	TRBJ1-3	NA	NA	TGTGCCAGCAGTCTTCCGTCTGGAAACACCATATATTTT	CASSLPSGNTIYF
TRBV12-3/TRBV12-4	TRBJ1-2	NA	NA	TGTGCCAGCAGTTTAGAGCGGGGAAAATTCACCTTC	CASSLERGKFTF
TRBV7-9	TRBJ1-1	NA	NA	TGTGCCAGCAGCTCTCGGCGGGCTGAAGCTTTCTTT	CASSSRRAEAFF
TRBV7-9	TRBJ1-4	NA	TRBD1	TGTGCCAGCAGCCCCTGGGACAGGGGAGATGAAAAACTGTTTTTT	CASSPWDRGDEKLFF
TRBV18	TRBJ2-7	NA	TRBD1	TGTGCCAGCTCACCAGCAGGGGGATACGAGCAGTACTTC	CASSPAGGYEQYF
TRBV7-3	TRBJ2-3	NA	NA	TGTGCCAGCAGCTTAGGCGGGCGAAATACGCAGTATTTT	CASSLGGRNTQYF
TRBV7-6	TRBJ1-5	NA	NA	TGTGCCAGCAGCGGGCAGGAGGATCAGCCCCAGCATTTT	CASSGQEDQPQHF
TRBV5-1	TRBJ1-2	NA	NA	TGCGCCAGCAGCTTGGATCTAACCCTCGGCTATGGCTACACCTTC	CASSLDLTLGYGYTF
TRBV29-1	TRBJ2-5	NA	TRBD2	TGCAGCTCCGCCCTCAGCGGGGTCGGGGAGACCCAGTACTTC	CSSALSGVGETQYF
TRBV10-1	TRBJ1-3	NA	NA	TGCGCCAGCAGTGAGCAATCCTCTGGAAACACCATATATTTT	CASSEQSSGNTIYF
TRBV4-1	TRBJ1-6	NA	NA	TGCGCCAGCAGCCCCACTTTGGTAGCCGCGGCAAATTCACCCCTCCACTTT	CASSPTLVAAANSPLHF
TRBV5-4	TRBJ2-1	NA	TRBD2	TGTGCCAGCAGCCCCGTGAGGCGGGGGGGCGGGAATGAGCAGTTCTTC	CASSPVRRGGGNEQFF
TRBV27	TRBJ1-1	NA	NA	TGTGCCAGCAAATACGGGGTTGGTGGTAGGACTGAAGCTTTCTTT	CASKYGVGGRTEAFF
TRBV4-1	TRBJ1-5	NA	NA	TGCGCCAGCAGCCAAGAACAGGGAAATCAGCCCCAGCATTTT	CASSQEQGNQPQHF
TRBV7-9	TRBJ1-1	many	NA	TGTGCCAGCACCTCAGTCGAGAACACTGAAGCTTTCTTT	CASTSVENTEAFF
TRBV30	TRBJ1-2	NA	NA	TGTGCCTGGACGGTTCTGAACTATGGCTACACCTTC	CAWTVLNYGYTF
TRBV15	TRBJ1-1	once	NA	TGTGCCACCAGCAGAGATACAGGTGGAGGGGAAGCTTTCTTT	CATSRDTGGGEAFF
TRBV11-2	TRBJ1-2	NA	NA	TGTGCCAGCAGCCCAGGGGTCTTGTGGGGGAGATATGGCTACACCTTC	CASSPGVLWGRYGYTF
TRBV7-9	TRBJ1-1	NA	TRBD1	TGTGCCAGCAGCCCACAGGGGGCGGTCACTGAAGCTTTCTTT	CASSPQGAVTEAFF
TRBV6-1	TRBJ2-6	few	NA	TGTGCCAGCAGTGAAGAGTGGGAGACTGGGGCCAACGTCCTGACTTTC	CASSEEWETGANVLTF
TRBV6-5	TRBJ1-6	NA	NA	TGTGCCAGCAACACAGGGTCGGGGTATTCACCCCTCCACTTT	CASNTGSGYSPLHF
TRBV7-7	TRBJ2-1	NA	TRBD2	TGTGCTAGCAGCTTAGACGGGGGGGCTAGGAATGAGCAGTTCTTC	CASSLDGGARNEQFF